Listed here are 7 T cell receptor beta chains from one sample, sequenced in a study of blood T cell repertoires in COVID-19. TCRdb keeps only in-frame clones here, not all; method: immunoSEQ multiplex PCR. This table has around 280,000 clones, about nine tenths appearing once. What was sequenced was PBMCs or T cells enriched from blood (not recorded which). These receptors came from a woman aged 40 to 50 who had recovered from COVID-19.

This clone was seen only once. This chain joins TRBV6-5 and TRBJ1-2; D perhaps matches TRBD1 (5 bases). The CDR3 has 15 residues. Trimming pared 8 bases from V and 0 bases from J, leaving 16 bases between. CDR1 and CDR2 (germline): MNHEY, SVGAGI. Written as DNA, the CDR3 is TGTGCCAGCTCCCGACAGACAACGACTAACTATGGCTACACCTTC. This sequence encodes CASSRQTTTNYGYTF.

The chain employs TRBV10-3 and TRBJ2-2, with 12 positions matching TRBD2. V dropped 0 bases and J dropped 8; count of bases not matched to a gene: 7. CDR1 ENHRY and CDR2 SYGVKD come from the germline V gene. The CDR3 consists of 17 residues. CDR3 sequence (DNA): TGTGCCATCAGTGAGTCGCGACTAGCGGGGGCCTGGGGGGAGCTGTTTTTT. Protein sequence: CAISESRLAGAWGELFF.

V usage is TRBV2 and J usage is TRBJ1-2; maybe TRBD1 (6 bases). The germline V and J ends were trimmed by 8 bases and 3 bases, with 13 bases remaining between them. Germline assignment: CDR1 SNHLY and CDR2 FYNNEI. CDR3 length: 13 amino acids. In DNA, the CDR3 is TGTGCCAGCTCGTTGTGGACAGACTATGGCTACACCTTC. The encoded protein is CASSLWTDYGYTF.

The chain joins TRBV6-2 or TRBV6-3 to TRBJ2-2; 7 bases fit TRBD2. V lost 0 bases to trimming and J lost 7 bases; unmatched junction nucleotides: 11. CDR3 length equals 17 residues. The germline V gene has CDR1 MNHEY and CDR2 SVGEGT. CDR3: CASSYSMRAGVGGELFF. Written as DNA, the CDR3 is TGTGCCAGCAGTTACTCGATGAGGGCGGGAGTCGGCGGGGAGCTGTTTTTT.

This clone was observed a handful of times. This rearrangement joins TRBV6-5 to TRBJ1-1, with 7 bases matching TRBD1. Per the germline V gene, CDR1 is MNHEY and CDR2 is SVGAGI. The V gene end was trimmed by 6 bases and the J gene end by 8 bases; junction bases not matched to a gene: 6. The CDR3 contains 12 residues. CDR3 sequence reads: CASRQTGREAFF. The CDR3 DNA reads as TGTGCCAGCAGACAGACAGGGCGGGAAGCTTTCTTT.

The V call is TRBV7-2, the J call TRBJ2-5; 11 nucleotides match TRBD1. Germline V gene sequence: CDR1 SGHTA, CDR2 FQGNSA. This CDR3 has 16 residues. Trimming at V came to 4 bases and at J to 4 bases, leaving 8 bases not matched to a gene. CDR3 protein: CASSSHGTGGGETQYF. DNA for the CDR3: TGTGCCAGCAGCTCCCACGGGACAGGGGGAGGAGAGACCCAGTACTTC.

The chain uses TRBV18 and TRBJ1-1; no clear D gene. The CDR3 spans 15 residues. The germline V gene has CDR1 KGHSH and CDR2 LQKENI. Trimming took 3 bases from V and 3 from J, leaving 14 bases between them. In DNA form, the CDR3 reads TGTGCCAGCTCACCCCCAGGTCGCGTGCACACTGAAGCTTTCTTT. Protein sequence: CASSPPGRVHTEAFF. Drawing the rest from reference TRBV18 and TRBJ1-1, the complete variable domain is NAGVMQNPRHLVRRRGQEARLRCSPMKGHSHVYWYRQLPEEGLKFMVYLQKENIIDESGMPKERFSAEFPKEGPSILRIQQVVRGDSAAYFCASSPPGRVHTEAFFGQGTRLTVV.